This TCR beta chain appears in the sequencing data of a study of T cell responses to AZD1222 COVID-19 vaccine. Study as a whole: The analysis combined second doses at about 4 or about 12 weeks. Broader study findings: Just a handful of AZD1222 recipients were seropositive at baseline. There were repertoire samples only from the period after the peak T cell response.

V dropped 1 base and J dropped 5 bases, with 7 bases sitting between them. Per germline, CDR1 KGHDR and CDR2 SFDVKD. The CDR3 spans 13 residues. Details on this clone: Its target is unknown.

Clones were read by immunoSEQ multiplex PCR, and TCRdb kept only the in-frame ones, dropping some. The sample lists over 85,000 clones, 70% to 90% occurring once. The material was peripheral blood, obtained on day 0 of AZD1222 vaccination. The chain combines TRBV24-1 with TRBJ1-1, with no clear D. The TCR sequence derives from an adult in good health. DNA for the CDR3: TGTGCCACCAGTGATTTTGAAGGGACTGAAGCTTTCTTT. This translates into CATSDFEGTEAFF.